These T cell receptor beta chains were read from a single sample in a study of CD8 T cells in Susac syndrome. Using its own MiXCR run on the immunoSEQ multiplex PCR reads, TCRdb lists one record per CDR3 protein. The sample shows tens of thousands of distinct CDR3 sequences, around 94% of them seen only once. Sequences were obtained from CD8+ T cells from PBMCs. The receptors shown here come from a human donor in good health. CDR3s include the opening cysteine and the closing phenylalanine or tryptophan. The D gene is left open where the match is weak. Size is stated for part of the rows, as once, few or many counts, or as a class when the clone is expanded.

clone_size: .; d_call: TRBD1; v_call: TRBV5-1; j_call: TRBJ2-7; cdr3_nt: TGCGCCACCAACCCCGGGACAGGGATCTACGAGCAGTACTTC; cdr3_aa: CATNPGTGIYEQYF
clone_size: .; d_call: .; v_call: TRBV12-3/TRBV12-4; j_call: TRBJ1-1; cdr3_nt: TGTGCCAGCAGTTTCGAAGCACGAGGGTACACTGAAGCTTTCTTT; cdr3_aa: CASSFEARGYTEAFF
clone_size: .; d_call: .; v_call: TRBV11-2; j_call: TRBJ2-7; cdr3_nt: TGTGCCAGCAGCTGGGGAGGCAAGTCCTACGAGCAGTACTTC; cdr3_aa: CASSWGGKSYEQYF
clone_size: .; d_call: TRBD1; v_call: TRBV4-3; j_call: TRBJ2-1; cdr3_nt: TGCGCCAGCAGCCAAGATGGGGGGACAGGGACCGCTAATGAGCAGTTCTTC; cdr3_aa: CASSQDGGTGTANEQFF
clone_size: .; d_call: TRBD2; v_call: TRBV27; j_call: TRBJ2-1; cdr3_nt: TGTGCCAGCAGTCCGGGGAGCGGGGGAAACAATGAGCAGTTCTTC; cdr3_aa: CASSPGSGGNNEQFF
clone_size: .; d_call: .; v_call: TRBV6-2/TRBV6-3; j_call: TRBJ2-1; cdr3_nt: TGTGCCAGCAGTTACGGGAACTTCCCCTACAATGAGCAGTTCTTC; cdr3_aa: CASSYGNFPYNEQFF
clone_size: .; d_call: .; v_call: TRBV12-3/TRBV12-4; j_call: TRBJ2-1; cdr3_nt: TGTGCCAGCAGTTTAGGAGGGAGGGGGATCAATGAGCAGTTCTTC; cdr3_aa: CASSLGGRGINEQFF
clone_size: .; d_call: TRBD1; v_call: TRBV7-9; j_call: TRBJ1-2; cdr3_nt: TGTGCCAGCACCCTATCCGGGACAGGGCTTGGCTACACCTTC; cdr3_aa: CASTLSGTGLGYTF
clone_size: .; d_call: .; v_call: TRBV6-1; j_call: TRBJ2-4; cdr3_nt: TGTGCCAGCAGCGTGACAGCCCAGGGAAGGGCCAAAAACATTCAGTACTTC; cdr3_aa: CASSVTAQGRAKNIQYF
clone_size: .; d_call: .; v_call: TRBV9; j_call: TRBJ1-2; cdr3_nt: TGTGCCAGCAGCGTCTCAGGGGTCCCAAACTATGGCTACACCTTC; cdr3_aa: CASSVSGVPNYGYTF
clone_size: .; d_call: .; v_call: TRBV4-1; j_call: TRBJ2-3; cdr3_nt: TGCGCCAGCAGCCAAGGAGATGGGCTAAATACGCAGTATTTT; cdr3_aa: CASSQGDGLNTQYF
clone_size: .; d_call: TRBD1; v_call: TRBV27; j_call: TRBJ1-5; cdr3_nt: TGTGCCAGCAGTTTAACGACAGGGGGAGATCAGCCCCAGCATTTT; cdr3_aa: CASSLTTGGDQPQHF
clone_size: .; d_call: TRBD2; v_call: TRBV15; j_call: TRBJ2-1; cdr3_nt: TGTGCCACCAGCAGAGATCTGGCGGGGGGGCACGAGCAGTTCTTC; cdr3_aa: CATSRDLAGGHEQFF
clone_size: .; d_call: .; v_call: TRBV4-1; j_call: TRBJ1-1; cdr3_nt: TGCGCCAGCAGCCATACAGCGGAAGCTTTCTTT; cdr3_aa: CASSHTAEAFF
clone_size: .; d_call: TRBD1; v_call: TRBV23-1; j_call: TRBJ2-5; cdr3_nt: TGCGCCAGCAGTCCCCCGGGACAGGGTCGTGTGACCCAGTACTTC; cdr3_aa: CASSPPGQGRVTQYF
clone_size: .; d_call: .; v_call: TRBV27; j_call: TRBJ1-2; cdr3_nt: TGTGCCAGCAGTTTATCATTCTGGGGGGGCTACACCTTC; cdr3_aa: CASSLSFWGGYTF
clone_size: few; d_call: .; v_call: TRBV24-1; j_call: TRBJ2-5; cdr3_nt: TGTGCCACCAGTGACCTCCAAGAGACCCAGTACTTC; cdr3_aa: CATSDLQETQYF
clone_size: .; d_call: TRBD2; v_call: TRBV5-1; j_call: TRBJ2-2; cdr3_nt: TGCGCCAGCAGGTACCCTAGCGGACTCACCGGGGAGCTGTTTTTT; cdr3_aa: CASRYPSGLTGELFF
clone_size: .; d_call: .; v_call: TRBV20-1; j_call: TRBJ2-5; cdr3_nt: TGCAGTGCTAGACAAAGGGACGGAGACATAAAAGAGACCCAGTACTTC; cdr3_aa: CSARQRDGDIKETQYF
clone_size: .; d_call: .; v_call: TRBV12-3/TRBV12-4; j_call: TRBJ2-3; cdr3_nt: TGTGCCAGCAGTTTAGAACTCGGTCAAGATACGCAGTATTTT; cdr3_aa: CASSLELGQDTQYF
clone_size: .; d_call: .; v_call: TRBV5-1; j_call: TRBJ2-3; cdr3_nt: TGCGCCAGCAGCTTGAGGAGAACAGATACGCAGTATTTT; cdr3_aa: CASSLRRTDTQYF
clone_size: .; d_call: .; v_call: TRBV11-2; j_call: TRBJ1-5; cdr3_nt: TGTGCCAGCAGCAGGTCACAAGGTCCCCTTTGGTCGTCCCAGCATTTT; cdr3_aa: CASSRSQGPLWSSQHF
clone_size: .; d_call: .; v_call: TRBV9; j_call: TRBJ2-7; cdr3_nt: TGTGCCAGCAGCGTAGCTGGGGGAAGCAACGAGCAGTACTTC; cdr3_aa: CASSVAGGSNEQYF
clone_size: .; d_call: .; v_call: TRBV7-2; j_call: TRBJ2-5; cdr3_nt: TGTGCCAGCAGCTCCTGGGTGGACCCACAAGAGACCCAGTACTTC; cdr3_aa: CASSSWVDPQETQYF
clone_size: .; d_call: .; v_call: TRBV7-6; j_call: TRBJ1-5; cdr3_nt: TGTGCCAGCAGCTCAGCGAGGTATCAGCCCCAGCATTTT; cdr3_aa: CASSSARYQPQHF
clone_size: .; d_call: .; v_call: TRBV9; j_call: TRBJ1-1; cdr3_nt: TGTGCCTTCAGCCCCCGGACTGGGACTGAAGCTTTCTTT; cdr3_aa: CAFSPRTGTEAFF
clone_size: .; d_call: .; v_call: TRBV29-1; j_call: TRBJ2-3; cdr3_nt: TGCAGCGTTGAAGAAACGGTTAGCACAGATACGCAGTATTTT; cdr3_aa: CSVEETVSTDTQYF
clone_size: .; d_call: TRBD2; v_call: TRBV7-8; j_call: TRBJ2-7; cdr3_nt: TGTGCCAGCACCGGGGACTACCACTCCTACGAGCAGTACTTC; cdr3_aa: CASTGDYHSYEQYF
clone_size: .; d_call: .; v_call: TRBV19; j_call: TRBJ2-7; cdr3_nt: TGTGCCAGTAGCCCGACTAGTTCTTCCTACGAGCAGTACTTC; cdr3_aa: CASSPTSSSYEQYF
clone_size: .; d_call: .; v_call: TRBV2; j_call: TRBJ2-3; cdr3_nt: TGTGCCAGCAGTGAAGGGGGCTCTTACACAGATACGCAGTATTTT; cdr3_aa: CASSEGGSYTDTQYF
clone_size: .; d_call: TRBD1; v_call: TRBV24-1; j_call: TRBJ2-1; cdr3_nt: TGTGCCACCAGTGATTTAGCAGGGGGCGCCGCCAATGAGCAGTTCTTC; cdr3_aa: CATSDLAGGAANEQFF
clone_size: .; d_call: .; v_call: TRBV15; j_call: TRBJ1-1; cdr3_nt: TGTGCCACCAGCAGATACAGGGTAGGGACTGAAGCTTTCTTT; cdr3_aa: CATSRYRVGTEAFF
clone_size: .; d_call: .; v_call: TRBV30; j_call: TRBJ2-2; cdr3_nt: TGTGCCTGGAGCCACATAGGGCCCGGGGAGCTGTTTTTT; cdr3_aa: CAWSHIGPGELFF
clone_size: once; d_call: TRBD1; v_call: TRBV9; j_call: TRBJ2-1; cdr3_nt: TGTGCCAGCAGCGAGGAGGGGACAGGAAACAATGAGCAGTTCTTC; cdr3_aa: CASSEEGTGNNEQFF
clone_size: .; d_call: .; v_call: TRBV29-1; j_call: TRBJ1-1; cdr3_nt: TGCAGCGTTGAATCTGAGGGCTACACTGAAGCTTTCTTT; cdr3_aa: CSVESEGYTEAFF
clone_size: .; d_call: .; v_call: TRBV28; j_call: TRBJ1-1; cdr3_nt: TGTGCCAGCAGTTGGGCGAGGGGATTCGAGGGCACTGAAGCTTTCTTT; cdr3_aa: CASSWARGFEGTEAFF
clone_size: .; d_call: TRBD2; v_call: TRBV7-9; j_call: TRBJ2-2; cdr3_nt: TGTGCCAGCAGCTCGCAGACTAGCGGGAGGCCCACCGGGGAGCTGTTTTTT; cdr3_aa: CASSSQTSGRPTGELFF
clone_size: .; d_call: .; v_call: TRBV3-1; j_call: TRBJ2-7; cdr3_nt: TGTGCCAGCAGCCAAGATGGAGGGACCCCCTCCTACGAGCAGTACTTC; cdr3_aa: CASSQDGGTPSYEQYF
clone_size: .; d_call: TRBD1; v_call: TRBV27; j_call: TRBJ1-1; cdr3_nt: TGTGCCAGCAGTCCAGGGGGCGGCACTGAAGCTTTCTTT; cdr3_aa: CASSPGGGTEAFF
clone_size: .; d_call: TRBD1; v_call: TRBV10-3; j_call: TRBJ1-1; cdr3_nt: TGTGCCATCAGTGACCCGGGACAGGGCACTGAAGCTTTCTTT; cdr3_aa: CAISDPGQGTEAFF
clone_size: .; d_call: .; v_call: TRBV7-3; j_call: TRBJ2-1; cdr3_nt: TGTGCCAGCAGCTTCTCGGTAGCGGACTCCTACAATGAGCAGTTCTTC; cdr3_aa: CASSFSVADSYNEQFF
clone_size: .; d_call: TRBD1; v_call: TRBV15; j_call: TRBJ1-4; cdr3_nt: TGTGCCACCAGCAGAGATTGGGACAGGGATGAAAAACTGTTTTTT; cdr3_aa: CATSRDWDRDEKLFF
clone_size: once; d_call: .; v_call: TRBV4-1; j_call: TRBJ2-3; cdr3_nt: TGCGCCAGCAGCCAAGAGGCCCGGTTGGGCACAGATACGCAGTATTTT; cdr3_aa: CASSQEARLGTDTQYF
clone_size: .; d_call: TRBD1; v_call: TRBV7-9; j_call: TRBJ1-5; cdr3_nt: TGTGCCAGCAGCCCAGGGGACAGGGGGGCGCCCCAGCATTTT; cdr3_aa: CASSPGDRGAPQHF
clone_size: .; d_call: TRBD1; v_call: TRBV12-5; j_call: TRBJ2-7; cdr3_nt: TGTGCTAGTGGCTCTCACGGACAGGGGGCCTACGAGCAGTACTTC; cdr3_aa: CASGSHGQGAYEQYF
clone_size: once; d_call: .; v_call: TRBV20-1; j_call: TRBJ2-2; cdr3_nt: TGCAGTGCTAGAGATGGTAGGACAGCCGCCCCCGCCGGGGAGCTGTTTTTT; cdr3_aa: CSARDGRTAAPAGELFF
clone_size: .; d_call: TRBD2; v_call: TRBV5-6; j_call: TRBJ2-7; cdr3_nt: TGTGCCAGCAGCCCCTATCGGGGGGGGGCCTACGAGCAGTACTTC; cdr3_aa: CASSPYRGGAYEQYF
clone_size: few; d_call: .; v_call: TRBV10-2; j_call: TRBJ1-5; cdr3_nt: TGCGCCAGCAGTCCTGGACAATGGAAACAGCCCCAGCATTTT; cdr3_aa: CASSPGQWKQPQHF
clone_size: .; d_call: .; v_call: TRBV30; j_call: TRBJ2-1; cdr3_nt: TGTGCCTGGAGTGGACCAGCTTCAAAAAATGAGCAGTTCTTC; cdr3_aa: CAWSGPASKNEQFF
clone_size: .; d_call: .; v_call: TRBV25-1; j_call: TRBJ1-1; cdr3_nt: TGTGCCAGCAGGCGATCCAGGGTGAACACTGAAGCTTTCTTT; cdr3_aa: CASRRSRVNTEAFF
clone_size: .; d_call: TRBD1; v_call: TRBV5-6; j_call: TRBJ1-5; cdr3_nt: TGTGCCAGCAGCTTGGGACAGGGAAGCAATCAGCCCCAGCATTTT; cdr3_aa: CASSLGQGSNQPQHF
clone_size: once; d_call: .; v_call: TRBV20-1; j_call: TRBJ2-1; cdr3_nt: TGCAGTGCTAGAGGGCGGGGTAGCTCCTACAATGAGCAGTTCTTC; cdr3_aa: CSARGRGSSYNEQFF
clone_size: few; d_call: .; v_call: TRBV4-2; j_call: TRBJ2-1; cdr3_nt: TGTGCCAGCAGCCTTGGGGAGAGCTCCTACAATGAGCAGTTCTTC; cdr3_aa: CASSLGESSYNEQFF
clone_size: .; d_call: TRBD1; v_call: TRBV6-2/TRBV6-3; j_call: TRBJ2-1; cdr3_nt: TGTGCCAGCAGTTATCAGTACAGGGGCGGCTACAATGAGCAGTTCTTC; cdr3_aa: CASSYQYRGGYNEQFF
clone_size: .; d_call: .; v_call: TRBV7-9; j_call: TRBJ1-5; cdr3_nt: TGTGCCAGCAGCTCAACGACGGATACCTTTCTCAATCAGCCCCAGCATTTT; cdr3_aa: CASSSTTDTFLNQPQHF